The sample holds a few counts of the clone carrying this T cell receptor beta chain. Its antigen is undetermined. The sample comes from a study of yellow fever vaccine responses in identical twins. Findings of the study overall: Twins' vaccine T cell responses reportedly seemed partly convergent and partly personalized.

MiXCR, applied by TCRdb to the RT-PCR reads, yields one record per CDR3 protein. The sample has 20,000 to 25,000 distinct CDR3 sequences, roughly 80% seen once. The sample in question was T cells from blood (PBMCs), unsorted or a sorted subset (not recorded which), obtained before or after yellow fever vaccination (not recorded which). The origin of this receptor is a woman aged 18 to 35 who received the yellow fever vaccine.

This CDR3 reads CSADRLAKSTDTQYF. CDR3 coding DNA: TGCAGTGCTGATCGACTAGCGAAAAGCACAGATACGCAGTATTTT. V gene TRBV20-1 combines with J gene TRBJ2-3, with 8 bases identical to TRBD2. The germline V gene has CDR1 DFQATT and CDR2 SNEGSKA (reference sequence). The CDR3 runs to 15 residues. The V gene end was trimmed by 5 bases and the J gene end by 0 bases; junction bases not matched to a gene: 7.